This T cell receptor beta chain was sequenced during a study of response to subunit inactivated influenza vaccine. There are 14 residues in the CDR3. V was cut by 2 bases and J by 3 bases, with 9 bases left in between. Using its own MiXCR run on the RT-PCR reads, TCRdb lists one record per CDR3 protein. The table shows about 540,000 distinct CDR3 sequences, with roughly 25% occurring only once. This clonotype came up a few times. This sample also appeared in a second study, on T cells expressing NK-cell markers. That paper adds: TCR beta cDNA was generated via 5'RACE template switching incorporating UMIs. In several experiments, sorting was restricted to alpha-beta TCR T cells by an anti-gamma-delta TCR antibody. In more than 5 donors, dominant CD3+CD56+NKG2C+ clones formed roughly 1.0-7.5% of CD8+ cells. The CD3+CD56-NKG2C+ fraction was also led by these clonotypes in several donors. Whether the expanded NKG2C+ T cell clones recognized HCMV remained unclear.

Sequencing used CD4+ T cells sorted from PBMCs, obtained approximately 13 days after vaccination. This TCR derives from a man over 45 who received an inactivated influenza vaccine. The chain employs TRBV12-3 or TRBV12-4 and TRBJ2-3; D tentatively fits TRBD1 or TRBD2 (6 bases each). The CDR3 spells CASSLWGATDTQYF. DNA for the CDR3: TGTGCCAGCAGTTTATGGGGGGCTACAGATACGCAGTATTTT.